This T cell receptor beta chain was obtained from a study of PD-L1 blockade in urothelial cancer. Study as a whole: Men with urothelial cancer arising in the bladder made up about 90% of the roughly 29 patients. Analyses used blood from 3 weeks (second dose) and 6 weeks after treatment start. Reported median T cell count for blood samples was more than 140,000.

This clone was observed a handful of times. The time point was: peripheral blood 6 weeks after treatment start. V lost 0 bases and J lost 5; bases outside the gene matches: 7. The CDR3 extends over 16 amino acids. Germline CDR1 and CDR2: SGDLS and YYNGEE. Spike-ins of synthetic TCR analog templates went into each PCR. Profiling relied on immunoSEQ multiplex PCR, and the TCRdb table lists in-frame clones only, not all of them. Of 48,000 or so clones in the sample, roughly 80% were seen once. The V and J genes are TRBV9 and TRBJ2-7; 11 bases fit TRBD1. The TCR originated in a man between 65 and 85 years old with urothelial cancer. The sequenced sample was PBMCs, obtained around atezolizumab (anti-PD-L1) treatment. The CDR3 loop reads CASSVGGDRGSHEQYF. Written as DNA, the CDR3 is TGTGCCAGCAGCGTAGGGGGGGACAGGGGGTCGCACGAGCAGTACTTC.